The 20 T cell receptor beta chains below were found in one sample sequenced in a study of T cell repertoires in cytomegalovirus infection. TCRdb recomputed calls from the reads with MiXCR, one row per CDR3 protein. This table has 150,000 or so distinct CDR3 sequences, under 20% appearing once. Specimen: CD8+ T cells from PBMCs. The origin of the receptors is a human donor in good health (CMV status not recorded). Some clones in this sample may be carry-over from other donors' samples.

This clonotype occurred many times. J is TRBJ2-1 and V is TRBV5-8, with 7 bases aligning to TRBD1. The V and J ends lost 4 bases and 5 bases, in that order; junction bases with no gene match: 6. In germline, CDR1 is SGHTS, CDR2 YDEGEE. This CDR3 has 14 amino acids. CDR3 DNA sequence: TGTGCCAGCAGCCCGGGACAGTCAAACAATGAGCAGTTCTTC. This gives the protein CASSPGQSNNEQFF.

J is TRBJ2-7 and V is TRBV6-1; 8 nucleotides agree with TRBD1. Germline V gene data show CDR1 as MNHNS and CDR2 as SASEGT. The J segment lost 5 bases and the V segment lost 4 bases, leaving 4 bases of the junction unmatched. The CDR3 sequence is 13 residues long. CDR3 nucleotides: TGTGCCAGCAGTGGGACAGGGAGGCACGAGCAGTACTTC. Translating gives CASSGTGRHEQYF.

V is TRBV7-2 and J is TRBJ2-1; 11 bases fit TRBD2. CDR3 size: 15 residues. Trimming took 3 bases from V and 10 from J; bases not matched to a gene: 8. Germline CDR1 and CDR2: SGHTA and FQGNSA. CDR3: CASSFSGRAQREQFF. DNA for the CDR3: TGTGCCAGCAGCTTTAGCGGGAGGGCCCAGAGGGAGCAGTTCTTC.

The chain couples TRBV6-2 or TRBV6-3 to TRBJ2-7; D call uncertain. The germline CDR1 and CDR2 sequences are MNHEY and SVGEGT. V was trimmed by 0 bases and J by 0 bases, leaving 15 bases between them. This CDR3 comprises 17 residues. The CDR3 loop reads CASSYSWADSSSYEQYF. In nucleotides, the CDR3 is TGTGCCAGCAGTTACTCGTGGGCAGACTCTAGCTCCTACGAGCAGTACTTC.

The CDR3 region has the DNA TGTGCCAGCAGTTTCCCTTCAGGGGCAGATACGCAGTATTTT. It specifies CASSFPSGADTQYF. This rearrangement joins TRBV28 to TRBJ2-3; weak D call: TRBD1 (6 bases). V lost 3 bases, J lost 4 bases, and 11 bases lay in between. CDR1 MDHEN and CDR2 SYDVKM come from the germline V gene. The CDR3 length is 14 residues.

The gene calls are TRBV7-3 and TRBJ2-7; the D gene could be TRBD1 or TRBD2 (6 bases each). This CDR3 is 15 amino acids long. Per germline, CDR1 SGHTA and CDR2 FQGTGA. Trimming removed 4 bases at V and 6 bases at J, with 19 bases between. CDR3 bases: TGTGCCAGCAGCTCCACCGGAGGGCTAGGGGGCGAGCAGTACTTC. Translating it yields CASSSTGGLGGEQYF.

This clonotype appeared a few times. Here the CDR3 DNA reads TGTGCCAGCAGCTTCGTTAGGAATCCGAGCTCCTACAATGAGCAGTTCTTC. This gives the protein CASSFVRNPSSYNEQFF. The rearrangement links TRBV7-6 to TRBJ2-1, with D unclear. Germline CDR1 is SGHVS and CDR2 is FNYEAQ. Trimming stripped 3 bases from V and 0 bases from J, with 15 bases between. The CDR3 runs to 17 residues.

CDR3 residues: CSVVSLDRGLFGNTIYF. The CDR3 DNA reads TGCAGCGTCGTGTCACTGGACAGGGGTCTATTCGGAAACACCATATATTTT. V gene TRBV29-1 combines with J gene TRBJ1-3, with 9 nucleotides matching TRBD1. Losses at the gene ends were 6 bases for V and 4 bases for J; bases not matched to a gene: 16. The CDR3 is made up of 17 amino acids. Germline V gene sequence: CDR1 SQVTM, CDR2 ANQGSEA. The full variable domain, with the rest looked up from reference TRBV29-1 and TRBJ1-3, is SAVISQKPSRDICQRGTSLTIQCQVDSQVTMMFWYRQQPGQSLTLIATANQGSEATYESGFVIDKFPISRPNLTFSTLTVSNMSPEDSSIYLCSVVSLDRGLFGNTIYFGEGSWLTVV.

This clonotype was counted only a few times. Mismatch with germline at one junction end may stem from a read error. The chain carries TRBV6-2 or TRBV6-3 and TRBJ2-7; 13 nucleotides match TRBD2. This CDR3 is 15 amino acids long. Germline CDR1 is MNHEY and CDR2 is SVGEGT. The CDR3 nucleotides are TGTTCCAGCAGTTACGGGACTAGCGGGACCGCCGAGCAGTACTTC. This translates into CSSSYGTSGTAEQYF.

This clonotype occurred a few times. The genes are TRBV12-3 or TRBV12-4 and TRBJ1-1, with D uncertain. The CDR3 totals 16 residues. With 0 bases removed from V and 5 bases from J, the gap between germline ends came to 16 bases. In DNA, the CDR3 is TGTGCCAGCAGTTTAGCCTATCCCGGGAAGGGAACTGAAGCTTTCTTT. It specifies CASSLAYPGKGTEAFF.

The rearrangement joins TRBV28 to TRBJ2-2; 8 bases map to TRBD1. The CDR3 totals 16 residues. Germline CDR1 and CDR2: MDHEN and SYDVKM. V gave up 1 base and J gave up 1 base; unmatched junction bases: 2. The CDR3 nucleotides read TGTGCCAGCAGTTTATTGGGGACAGGGAACACCGGGGAGCTGTTTTTT. Translating it yields CASSLLGTGNTGELFF.

The chain has TRBV29-1 and TRBJ2-7; D may correspond to TRBD1 or TRBD2 (5 bases each). Germline V lookup: CDR1 SQVTM, CDR2 ANQGSEA. The CDR3 totals 14 residues. V was clipped by 7 bases and J by 2 bases, with 18 bases between them. The CDR3 DNA reads as TGCAGCGCTGTGGATATGGGGGTTCCCTACGAGCAGTACTTC. It yields the protein CSAVDMGVPYEQYF.

This clonotype was counted many times. The chain employs TRBV7-2 and TRBJ1-3, with TRBD1 identical over 7 bases. J gave up 2 bases and V 5 bases, and 0 bases lay outside the gene matches. The germline gives CDR1 SGHTA, CDR2 FQGNSA. The CDR3 covers 13 residues. CDR3 nucleotides: TGTGCCAGCAGCGACAGGGCTGGAAACACCATATATTTT. Its translation is CASSDRAGNTIYF.

This clonotype was counted a few times. The V gene is TRBV12-3 or TRBV12-4, the J gene TRBJ1-4; weak D call: TRBD1 (5 bases). The CDR3 extends over 15 amino acids. With 6 bases removed from V and 7 bases from J, the gap between germline ends came to 18 bases. The CDR3 DNA reads TGTGCCAGCAGCCGAACCGGGACCTTGGGTGAAAAACTGTTTTTT. This sequence encodes CASSRTGTLGEKLFF.

The J gene is TRBJ1-1, the V gene TRBV7-8; D not certain. With 5 bases removed from V and 8 bases from J, the gap between germline ends came to 18 bases. This CDR3 has 14 residues. Germline CDR1 is SGHVS and CDR2 is FQNEAQ. CDR3 bases: TGTGCCAGCAGCCTGAGCGGCGCGTACTTCGAAGCTTTCTTT. This encodes CASSLSGAYFEAFF. Based on the CDR3 plus reference TRBV7-8 and TRBJ1-1, the full variable domain is GAGVSQSPRYKVAKRGQDVALRCDPISGHVSLFWYQQALGQGPEFLTYFQNEAQLDKSGLPSDRFFAERPEGSVSTLKIQRTQQEDSAVYLCASSLSGAYFEAFFGQGTRLTVV.

This clonotype was detected a few times. The V call is TRBV27, the J call TRBJ2-7; D not certain. Germline CDR1 MNHEY, CDR2 SMNVEV (reference sequence). The V end was cut by 5 bases, the J end by 3 bases, with 14 bases between. The CDR3 covers 14 residues. The CDR3 here is CASSPTGRGYEQYF. The CDR3 DNA reads as TGTGCCAGCAGTCCAACCGGACGAGGCTACGAGCAGTACTTC.

This clonotype was seen more than once but under ten times. The rearrangement joins TRBV28 to TRBJ2-7; possibly TRBD1 for D (6 bases). This CDR3 region has 15 residues. CDR1 and CDR2 from the germline V gene are MDHEN and SYDVKM. Trimming removed 5 bases at V and 6 bases at J, with 20 bases between. DNA for the CDR3: TGTGCCAGCAGTCCGTCCGGGACAATGGGTGGCGAGCAGTACTTC. Its translation: CASSPSGTMGGEQYF.

This clonotype was recorded a few times. The V and J genes are TRBV7-8 and TRBJ1-2; D uncertain. This CDR3 comprises 13 residues. Per the germline V gene, CDR1 is SGHVS and CDR2 is FQNEAQ. Trimming shortened V by 3 bases and J by 6 bases, and 11 bases separated the two germline ends. The CDR3 DNA reads as TGTGCCAGCAGCTTCGAAAGGGCTGATGGCTACACCTTC. Its translation is CASSFERADGYTF.

This clonotype was seen a handful of times. CDR3 residues: CASSFGGRDEQYF. The CDR3 nucleotides read TGTGCCAGCAGTTTCGGGGGCAGGGACGAGCAGTACTTC. This chain links TRBV28 with TRBJ2-7; D may be TRBD1 or TRBD2 (6 bases each). This CDR3 has 13 residues. With 3 bases removed from V and 5 bases from J, the gap between germline ends came to 11 bases. Germline CDR1 reads MDHEN; CDR2 reads SYDVKM.

This sequence joins TRBV19 and TRBJ2-2; 12 positions match TRBD2. The CDR3 has 18 residues. CDR1 is LNHDA and CDR2 is SQIVND in the germline V gene (reference sequence). V was clipped by 8 bases and J by 3 bases; unmatched bases: 13. The CDR3 region is CASGPRASGRVYTGELFF. The DNA for the CDR3 is TGTGCCAGTGGACCCCGTGCTAGCGGGAGGGTCTACACCGGGGAGCTGTTTTTT. The whole variable domain, remainder taken from reference TRBV19 and TRBJ2-2, is DGGITQSPKYLFRKEGQNVTLSCEQNLNHDAMYWYRQDPGQGLRLIYYSQIVNDFQKGDIAEGYSVSREKKESFPLTVTSAQKNPTAFYLCASGPRASGRVYTGELFFGEGSRLTVL.